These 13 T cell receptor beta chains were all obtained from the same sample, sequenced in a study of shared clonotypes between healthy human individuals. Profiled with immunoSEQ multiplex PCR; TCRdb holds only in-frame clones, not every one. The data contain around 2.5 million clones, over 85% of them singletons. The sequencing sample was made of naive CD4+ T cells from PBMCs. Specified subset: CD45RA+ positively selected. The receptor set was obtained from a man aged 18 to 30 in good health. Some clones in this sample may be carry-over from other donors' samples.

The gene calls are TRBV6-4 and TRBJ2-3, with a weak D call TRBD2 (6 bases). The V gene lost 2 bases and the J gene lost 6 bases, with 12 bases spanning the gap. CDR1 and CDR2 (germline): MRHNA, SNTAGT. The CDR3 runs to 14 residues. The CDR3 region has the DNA TGTGCCAGCAGTGACCCCGGGAGTTCGGATACGCAGTATTTT. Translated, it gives CASSDPGSSDTQYF.

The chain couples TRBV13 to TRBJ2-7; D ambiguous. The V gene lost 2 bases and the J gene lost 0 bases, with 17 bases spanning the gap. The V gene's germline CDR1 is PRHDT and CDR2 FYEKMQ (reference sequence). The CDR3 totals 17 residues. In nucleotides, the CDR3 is TGTGCCAGCAGCTTATCGGCTCCCCTTCCAAACTCCTACGAGCAGTACTTC. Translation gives CASSLSAPLPNSYEQYF. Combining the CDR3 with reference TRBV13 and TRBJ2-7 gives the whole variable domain AAGVIQSPRHLIKEKRETATLKCYPIPRHDTVYWYQQGPGQDPQFLISFYEKMQSDKGSIPDRFSAQQFSDYHSELNMSSLELGDSALYFCASSLSAPLPNSYEQYFGPGTRLTVT.

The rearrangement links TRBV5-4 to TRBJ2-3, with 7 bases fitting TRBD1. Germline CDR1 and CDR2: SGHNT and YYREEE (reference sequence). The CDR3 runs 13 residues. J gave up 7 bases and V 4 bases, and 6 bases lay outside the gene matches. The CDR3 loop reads CASSGWGQNTQYF. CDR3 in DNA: TGTGCCAGCAGCGGCTGGGGACAGAATACGCAGTATTTT.

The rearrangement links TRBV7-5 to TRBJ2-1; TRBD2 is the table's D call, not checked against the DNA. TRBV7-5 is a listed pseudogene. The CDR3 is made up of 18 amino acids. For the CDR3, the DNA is TGTGTCAGAAGCTTAAATTGCGGTCAGCTGCGCTCCTACAATGAGCAGTTCTTC. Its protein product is CVRSLNCGQLRSYNEQFF.

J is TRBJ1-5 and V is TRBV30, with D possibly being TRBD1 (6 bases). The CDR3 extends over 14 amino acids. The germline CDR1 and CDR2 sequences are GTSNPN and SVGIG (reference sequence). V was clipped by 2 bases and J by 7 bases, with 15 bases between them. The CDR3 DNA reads TGTGCCTGGAGTCCCCCAGGGGAAGTACAGCCCCAGCATTTT. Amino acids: CAWSPPGEVQPQHF.

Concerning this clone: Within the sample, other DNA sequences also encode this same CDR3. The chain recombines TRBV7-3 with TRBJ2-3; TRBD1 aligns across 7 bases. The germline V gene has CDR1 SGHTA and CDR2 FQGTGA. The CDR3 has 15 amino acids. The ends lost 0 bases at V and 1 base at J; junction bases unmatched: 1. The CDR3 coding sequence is TGTGCCAGCAGCTTAACCGGACAGGGCACAGATACGCAGTATTTT. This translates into CASSLTGQGTDTQYF.

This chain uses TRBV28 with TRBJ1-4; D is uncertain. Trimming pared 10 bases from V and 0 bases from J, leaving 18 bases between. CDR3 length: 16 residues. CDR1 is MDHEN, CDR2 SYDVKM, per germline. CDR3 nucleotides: TGTGCCACACGAAGCCGCCGGGGTTCAACTAATGAAAAACTGTTTTTT. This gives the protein CATRSRRGSTNEKLFF. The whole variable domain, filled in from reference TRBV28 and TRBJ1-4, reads DVKVTQSSRYLVKRTGEKVFLECVQDMDHENMFWYRQDPGLGLRLIYFSYDVKMKEKGDIPEGYSVSREKKERFSLILESASTNQTSMYLCATRSRRGSTNEKLFFGSGTQLSVL.

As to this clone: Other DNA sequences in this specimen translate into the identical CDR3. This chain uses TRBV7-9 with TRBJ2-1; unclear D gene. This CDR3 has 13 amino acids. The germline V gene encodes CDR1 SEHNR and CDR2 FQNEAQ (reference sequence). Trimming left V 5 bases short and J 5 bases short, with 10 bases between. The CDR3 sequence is CASSRRADNEQFF. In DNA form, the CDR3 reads TGTGCCAGCAGCCGCCGGGCTGACAATGAGCAGTTCTTC. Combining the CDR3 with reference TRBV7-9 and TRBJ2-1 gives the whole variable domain DTGVSQNPRHKITKRGQNVTFRCDPISEHNRLYWYRQTLGQGPEFLTYFQNEAQLEKSRLLSDRFSAERPKGSFSTLEIQRTEQGDSAMYLCASSRRADNEQFFGPGTRLTVL.

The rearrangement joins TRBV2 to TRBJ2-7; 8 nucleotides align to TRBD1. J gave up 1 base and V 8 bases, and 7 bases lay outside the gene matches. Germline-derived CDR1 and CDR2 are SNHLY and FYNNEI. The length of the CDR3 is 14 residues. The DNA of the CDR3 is TGTGCCAGCGTAGTAGACAGGGGTTCCTACGAGCAGTACTTC. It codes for CASVVDRGSYEQYF.

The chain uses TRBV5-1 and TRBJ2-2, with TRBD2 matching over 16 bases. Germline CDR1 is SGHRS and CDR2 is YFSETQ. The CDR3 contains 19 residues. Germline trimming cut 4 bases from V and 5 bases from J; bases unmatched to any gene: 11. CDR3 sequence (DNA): TGCGCCAGCAGCCCTCAGGGACTAGCGGGAGGGCCCAATACCGGGGAGCTGTTTTTT. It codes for CASSPQGLAGGPNTGELFF.

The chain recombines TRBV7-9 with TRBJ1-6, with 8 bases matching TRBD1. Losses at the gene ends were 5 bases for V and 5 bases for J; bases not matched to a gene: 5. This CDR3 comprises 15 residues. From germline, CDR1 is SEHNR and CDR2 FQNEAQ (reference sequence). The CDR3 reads CASSPGTGNNSPLHF. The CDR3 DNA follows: TGTGCCAGCAGCCCCGGGACAGGCAATAATTCACCCCTCCACTTT.

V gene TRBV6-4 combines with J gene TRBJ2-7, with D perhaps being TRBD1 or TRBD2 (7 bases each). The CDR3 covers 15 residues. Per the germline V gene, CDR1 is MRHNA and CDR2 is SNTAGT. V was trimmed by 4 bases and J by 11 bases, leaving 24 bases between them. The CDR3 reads CASSAARQGSGGEYF. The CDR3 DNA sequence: TGTGCCAGCAGTGCTGCTAGACAGGGATCTGGGGGGGAGTACTTC.

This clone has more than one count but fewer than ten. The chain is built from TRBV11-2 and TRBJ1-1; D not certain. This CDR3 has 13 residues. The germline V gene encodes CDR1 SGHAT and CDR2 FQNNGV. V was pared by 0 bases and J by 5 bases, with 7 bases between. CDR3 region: CASSLDLETEAFF. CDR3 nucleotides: TGTGCCAGCAGCTTAGATTTGGAGACTGAAGCTTTCTTT.